This T cell receptor (beta chain) is from a study of cytomegalovirus exposure and HLA in healthy donors. General study points: Later on, analysis showed that most CMV-associated TCR beta chains appeared to be HLA-restricted. It was 150 to 200 TCR beta chains that were listed as cytomegalovirus-associated.

This clone was observed a single time. Its antigen is currently unknown. The PCR employed 60 Vbeta primers together with 13 Jbeta primers. Authors' data handling: An analysis performed later counted about 80 million unique TCR beta chains (roughly 11 million of them shared). The protocol was immunoSEQ multiplex PCR, while the TCRdb copy is restricted to in-frame clones and leaves out a portion. Clone size and V and J calls were adopted from that table, with D and trimming inferred from the DNA. The table has roughly 180,000 clones, about 80% seen once. This CDR3 has 15 residues. Germline CDR1 is LGHNA and CDR2 is YSLEER. Unmatched junction bases numbered 2, after V lost 1 base and J lost 0 bases.

Sequenced material: PBMCs. The sequence was obtained from a man aged 25-40 years in good health and CMV-seronegative. The chain couples TRBV4-3 to TRBJ2-5, with 7 bases matching TRBD2. CDR3 nucleotide sequence: TGCGCCAGCAGCCAAGGGGGGACTAACCAAGAGACCCAGTACTTC. Translating gives CASSQGGTNQETQYF.